This TCR beta chain was sequenced in a study of shared clonotypes between healthy human individuals. Study results and caveats: Sharing across a few donors was seen in around 5% of naive CD4 clonotypes.

CD4+ cells yielded CD45RA+ naive and CD45RA-negative memory subsets. Concerning this clone: Its target is unknown.

Produced via immunoSEQ multiplex PCR; TCRdb's table is partial and in-frame only. There are 2 million to 3 million clones in the sample; roughly 92% occur only once, and over 0.12% lies in the top ten. The germline V gene encodes CDR1 LNHNV and CDR2 YYDKDF (reference sequence). The V and J ends lost 1 base and 4 bases respectively, with 11 bases between them. This CDR3 region has 14 residues. This chain uses TRBV15 with TRBJ2-7; D ambiguous. This TCR was recovered from a man aged 18 to 30 in good health. The sample was naive CD4+ T cells sorted from blood. Subset specified: CD45RA+ positively selected. The CDR3 loop is CATSRGGATYEQYF. The CDR3 DNA reads as TGTGCCACCAGCAGAGGTGGCGCTACGTACGAGCAGTACTTC.